This T cell receptor (beta chain) came from a study of cytomegalovirus exposure and HLA in healthy donors. Clones were read by immunoSEQ multiplex PCR, and TCRdb kept only the in-frame ones, dropping some. The table lists some 150,000 clones, approximately 90% of them singletons. Germline loops: CDR1 SGHRS, CDR2 YFSETQ. Trimming removed 2 bases from V and 4 bases from J, with 10 bases in between. This CDR3 is built from 14 residues. V is TRBV5-1 and J is TRBJ1-5; D gene ambiguous. Source material: PBMCs. This clonotype was obtained from a young man in good health and CMV-seronegative. The DNA for the CDR3 is TGCGCCAGCAGCTTTGGAGAACCTAATCAGCCCCAGCATTTT. Protein product: CASSFGEPNQPQHF.